This T cell receptor beta chain originates from a study of memory CD4+ T cells and cytomegalovirus serostatus. About the study: Healthy Belgian adult donors included fewer than 10 CMV-positive and 20 to 30 CMV-negative people.

The protocol was immunoSEQ multiplex PCR, while the TCRdb copy is restricted to in-frame clones and leaves out a portion. Of about 56,000 clones listed, around three quarters are singletons. In germline, CDR1 is MNHNY, CDR2 SVGAGI (reference sequence). There are 13 residues in the CDR3. Trimming shortened V by 3 bases and J by 2 bases, and 7 bases separated the two germline ends. Single viable CD3+CD4+CD8-CD45RO+ cells were sorted as the memory CD4+ T cells. Serum IgG to CMV pp150, pp28, p38 and p52 defined serostatus. The TCR was taken from an adult in good health and CMV-seropositive. This sequence joins TRBV6-6 and TRBJ2-5; D is unresolved. The sequenced sample was memory CD4+ T cells from blood. CDR3 loop: CASSYRVQETQYF. The DNA of the CDR3 is TGTGCCAGCAGTTATCGGGTTCAAGAGACCCAGTACTTC.